These 4 T cell receptor beta chains were sequenced from one sample in a study of blood T cell repertoires in COVID-19. Assay: immunoSEQ multiplex PCR; the TCRdb copy retains only in-frame clones and omits some. The data hold roughly 500,000 clones, with 70% to 90% observed a single time. The source material was PBMCs or T cells enriched from blood (not recorded which). The receptors stem from a woman aged 35 to 49 who had recovered from COVID-19.

The V gene is TRBV2, the J gene TRBJ2-3, with D tentatively TRBD2 (6 bases). V lost 8 bases and J lost 2, with 14 bases in between. CDR1 and CDR2 (germline): SNHLY, FYNNEI. There are 14 residues in the CDR3. CDR3 nucleotides: TGTGCCAGCTGCCGGGACTCGAACACAGATACGCAGTATTTT. Residues: CASCRDSNTDTQYF.

This clone was seen a few times. The chain recombines TRBV18 with TRBJ2-7; possible D gene TRBD1, 5 bases. This CDR3 comprises 13 residues. CDR1 is KGHSH, CDR2 LQKENI, per germline. Trimming took 1 base from V and 4 from J, leaving 8 bases between them. CDR3 nucleotide sequence: TGTGCCAGCTCACCACAGACAGAATACGAGCAGTACTTC. Amino acids: CASSPQTEYEQYF. The variable domain in full, with the rest retrieved from reference TRBV18 and TRBJ2-7, is NAGVMQNPRHLVRRRGQEARLRCSPMKGHSHVYWYRQLPEEGLKFMVYLQKENIIDESGMPKERFSAEFPKEGPSILRIQQVVRGDSAAYFCASSPQTEYEQYFGPGTRLTVT.

The chain links TRBV5-4 to TRBJ2-7; 10 bases line up with TRBD2. This CDR3 comprises 14 residues. V was clipped by 3 bases and J by 3 bases; unmatched bases: 3. CDR1 and CDR2 from the germline V gene are SGHNT and YYREEE (reference sequence). CDR3 sequence: CASSSASGGYEQYF. As DNA, the CDR3 is TGTGCCAGCAGCTCGGCTAGCGGGGGCTACGAGCAGTACTTC. Full variable domain (outside the CDR3, taken from reference TRBV5-4 and TRBJ2-7): ETGVTQSPTHLIKTRGQQVTLRCSSQSGHNTVSWYQQALGQGPQFIFQYYREEENGRGNFPPRFSGLQFPNYSSELNVNALELDDSALYLCASSSASGGYEQYFGPGTRLTVT.

This chain uses TRBV10-1 with TRBJ2-5; 8 bases line up with TRBD2. The CDR3 loop spans 13 amino acids. V was pared by 3 bases and J by 6 bases, with 3 bases of the junction left unmatched. CDR1 and CDR2 (germline): WNHNN, SYGVQD (reference sequence). The DNA for the CDR3 is TGCGCCAGCAGTGAACTAGCGGAGAAGACCCAGTACTTC. Translated: CASSELAEKTQYF.